The next 8 T cell receptor beta chains were all read from a single sample in a study of shared clonotypes between healthy human individuals. Here immunoSEQ multiplex PCR was the method, and the copy in TCRdb shows in-frame clones only, minus some. The sample holds 2 million to 2.5 million clones; 80% to 95% are singletons and the top ten take about 0.36%. The source material was naive CD4+ T cells from PBMCs. Subset noted: CD45RA+ positively selected. Receptors were obtained from a young man in good health. Some clones in this sample may be carry-over from other donors' samples.

The J gene is TRBJ1-3, the V gene TRBV6-6; the D gene is possibly TRBD1 (5 bases). The V gene's germline CDR1 is MNHNY and CDR2 SVGAGI (reference sequence). The CDR3 spans 16 residues. Trimming took off 2 bases at V and 6 bases at J, with 17 bases between the two ends. For the CDR3, the DNA is TGTGCCAGCAGTTACCCTACAGGCGACACTCAAAACACCATATATTTT. Translating gives CASSYPTGDTQNTIYF.

This clone was seen more than once but under ten times. Other DNA sequences in this sample translate to the same CDR3. This chain uses TRBV2 with TRBJ1-1, with D perhaps TRBD1 (5 bases). This CDR3 spans 11 amino acids. Germline V gene sequence: CDR1 SNHLY, CDR2 FYNNEI. V shed 5 bases and J shed 5 bases, with 6 bases lying between them. The CDR3 spells CASSRGTEAFF. The CDR3 DNA follows: TGTGCCAGCAGTCGGGGGACTGAAGCTTTCTTT.

This clone was observed a single time. V usage is TRBV7-9 and J usage is TRBJ2-3; 10 positions agree with TRBD2. The germline V gene has CDR1 SEHNR and CDR2 FQNEAQ (reference sequence). The CDR3 consists of 19 residues. The V and J ends lost 4 bases and 2 bases, in that order; junction bases with no gene match: 15. CDR3 residues: CASSSPGYALAGDTDTQYF. CDR3 DNA: TGTGCCAGCAGCTCACCGGGATACGCCCTAGCGGGGGACACAGATACGCAGTATTTT.

CDR3 nucleotides: TGTGCCAGTAGTATCCACGGGACAGGGGGCGAACAAGAGACCCAGTACTTC. Protein product: CASSIHGTGGEQETQYF. The rearrangement joins TRBV19 to TRBJ2-5, with 12 bases lining up with TRBD1. CDR3 length: 17 residues. The V gene end was trimmed by 3 bases and the J gene end by 2 bases; junction bases not matched to a gene: 7. Germline lookup yields CDR1 LNHDA and CDR2 SQIVND (reference sequence). Drawing the rest from reference TRBV19 and TRBJ2-5, the complete variable domain is DGGITQSPKYLFRKEGQNVTLSCEQNLNHDAMYWYRQDPGQGLRLIYYSQIVNDFQKGDIAEGYSVSREKKESFPLTVTSAQKNPTAFYLCASSIHGTGGEQETQYFGPGTRLLVL.

This rearrangement joins TRBV9 to TRBJ2-4; the D is unclear. The length of the CDR3 is 14 residues. Germline V gene data show CDR1 as SGDLS and CDR2 as YYNGEE. V shed 0 bases and J shed 6 bases, with 10 bases lying between them. CDR3 nucleotide sequence: TGTGCCAGCAGCGTAGGTACAGCAGTAAACATTCAGTACTTC. It translates to CASSVGTAVNIQYF.

The chain uses TRBV7-9 and TRBJ2-5; D may match TRBD1 or TRBD2 (5 bases each). CDR3 size: 15 residues. In germline, CDR1 is SEHNR, CDR2 FQNEAQ (reference sequence). V lost 2 bases, J lost 7 bases, and 17 bases lay in between. CDR3 DNA sequence: TGTGCCAGCAGCTTAATGCGCCAGGGACCTGGGACCCAGTACTTC. As protein: CASSLMRQGPGTQYF.

The V gene is TRBV15, the J gene TRBJ1-5; D is undetermined. Deletions cut 0 bases from V and 1 base from J, with 16 bases between. Germline CDR1 reads LNHNV; CDR2 reads YYDKDF (reference sequence). This CDR3 region has 18 residues. The CDR3 reads CATSRDPQWESSNQPQHF. The CDR3 bases are TGTGCCACCAGCAGAGACCCCCAATGGGAGTCCAGCAATCAGCCCCAGCATTTT.

The CDR3 sequence: CASSLRRTANTEAFF. The CDR3 DNA reads as TGTGCCAGCAGCCTGCGGCGGACAGCAAACACTGAAGCTTTCTTT. The V call is TRBV11-1, the J call TRBJ1-1, with D tentatively TRBD1 (6 bases). In germline, CDR1 is SGHAT, CDR2 FQDESV (reference sequence). With 5 bases removed from V and 2 bases from J, the gap between germline ends came to 15 bases. This CDR3 is 15 amino acids long.